The T cell receptor (beta chain) described here comes from a study of blood T cells in healthy people across ages. Whole-study context: For every two T cells, template switching captured about one barcoded beta molecule. Study results and limitations: Changes seen in expanded clonotypes were possibly confounded by donor CMV status left unknown. Roughly linearly, TCR beta diversity per million T cells fell as age increased.

A remark on this clonotype: As yet, its antigen is unknown.

Together with a sample-barcoded 5' primer, a J-beta primer mix was included in a second PCR lasting about 7 to 12 cycles. Each cDNA molecule was tagged by a template-switch adaptor that had 12 random nucleotides. TCRdb reprocessed the 5' RACE reads with MiXCR, giving one entry per CDR3 protein. The profile shows about 1,400,000 distinct CDR3 sequences, approximately 60% of them singletons. The V and J ends lost 2 bases and 2 bases, in that order; junction bases with no gene match: 6. The CDR3 loop spans 16 amino acids. Germline loops: CDR1 MNHEY, CDR2 SVGEGT. This TCR came from a man younger than 35 in good health. Material: blood. J is TRBJ2-1 and V is TRBV6-2 or TRBV6-3; TRBD2 aligns across 7 bases. CDR3: CASSYGASGTYNEQFF. CDR3 sequence (DNA): TGTGCCAGCAGTTACGGGGCTAGCGGAACCTACAATGAGCAGTTCTTC.